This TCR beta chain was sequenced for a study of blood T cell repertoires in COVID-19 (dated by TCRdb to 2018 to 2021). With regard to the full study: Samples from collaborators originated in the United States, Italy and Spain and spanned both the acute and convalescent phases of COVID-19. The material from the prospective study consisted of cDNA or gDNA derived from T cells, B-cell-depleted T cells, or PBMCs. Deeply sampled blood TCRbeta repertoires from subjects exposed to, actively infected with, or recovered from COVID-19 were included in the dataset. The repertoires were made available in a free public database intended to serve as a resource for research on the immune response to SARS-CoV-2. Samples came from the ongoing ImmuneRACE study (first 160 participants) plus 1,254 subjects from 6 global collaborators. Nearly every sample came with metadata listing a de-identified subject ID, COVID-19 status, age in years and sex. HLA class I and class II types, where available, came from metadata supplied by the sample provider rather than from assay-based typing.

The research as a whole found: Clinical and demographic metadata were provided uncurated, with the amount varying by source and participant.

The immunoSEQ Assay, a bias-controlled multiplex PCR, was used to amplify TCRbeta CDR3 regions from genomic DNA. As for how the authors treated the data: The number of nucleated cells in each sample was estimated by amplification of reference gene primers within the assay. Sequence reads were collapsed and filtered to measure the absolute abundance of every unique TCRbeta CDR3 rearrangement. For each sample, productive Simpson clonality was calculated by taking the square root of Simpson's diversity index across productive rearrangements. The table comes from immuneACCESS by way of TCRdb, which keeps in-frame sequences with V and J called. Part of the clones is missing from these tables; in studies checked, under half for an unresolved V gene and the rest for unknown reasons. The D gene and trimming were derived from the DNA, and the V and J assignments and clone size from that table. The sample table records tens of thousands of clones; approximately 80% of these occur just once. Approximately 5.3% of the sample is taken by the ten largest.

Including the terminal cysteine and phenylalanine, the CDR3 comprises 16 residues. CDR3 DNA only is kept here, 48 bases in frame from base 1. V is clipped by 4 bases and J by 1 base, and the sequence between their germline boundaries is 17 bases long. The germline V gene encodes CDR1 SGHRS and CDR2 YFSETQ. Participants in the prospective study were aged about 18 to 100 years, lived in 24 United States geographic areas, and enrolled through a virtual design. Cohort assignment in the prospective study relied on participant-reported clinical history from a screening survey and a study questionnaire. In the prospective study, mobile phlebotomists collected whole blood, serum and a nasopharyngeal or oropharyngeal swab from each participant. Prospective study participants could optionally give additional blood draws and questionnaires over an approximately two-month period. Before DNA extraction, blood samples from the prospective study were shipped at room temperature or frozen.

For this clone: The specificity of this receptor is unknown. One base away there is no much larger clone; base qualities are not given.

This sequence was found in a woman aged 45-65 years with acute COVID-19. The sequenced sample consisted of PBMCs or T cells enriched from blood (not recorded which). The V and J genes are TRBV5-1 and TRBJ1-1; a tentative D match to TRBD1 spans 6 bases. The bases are TGCGCCAGCAGCATATTCCCCGGGACATCGAACACTGAAGCTTTCTTT. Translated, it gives CASSIFPGTSNTEAFF.